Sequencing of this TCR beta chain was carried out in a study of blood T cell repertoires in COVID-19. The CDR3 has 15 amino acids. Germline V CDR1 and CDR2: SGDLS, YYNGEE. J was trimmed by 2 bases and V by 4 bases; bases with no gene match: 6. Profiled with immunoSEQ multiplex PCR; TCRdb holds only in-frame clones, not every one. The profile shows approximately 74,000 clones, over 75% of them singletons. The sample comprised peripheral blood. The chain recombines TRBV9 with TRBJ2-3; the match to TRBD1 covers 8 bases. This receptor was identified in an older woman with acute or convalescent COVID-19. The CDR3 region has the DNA TGTGCCAGCAGCTCAGGGGGCGTGAACACAGATACGCAGTATTTT. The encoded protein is CASSSGGVNTDTQYF. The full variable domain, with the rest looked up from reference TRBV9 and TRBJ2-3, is DSGVTQTPKHLITATGQRVTLRCSPRSGDLSVYWYQQSLDQGLQFLIQYYNGEERAKGNILERFSAQQFPDLHSELNLSSLELGDSALYFCASSSGGVNTDTQYFGPGTRLTVL.